The TCR beta chain under discussion was sequenced for a study of persistence of HIV-infected CD4 T cells. General study findings and limits: Degenerate expanded CDR3beta sequences were enriched among CMV- and Gag-responding cells. The rare CMV-responding cells with HIV-1 proviruses were not separately TCR-sequenced.

Points on this clone: As yet, its antigen is unknown.

The stimulus was lysate of CMV-infected fibroblasts, roughly 9.2 ug/mL. Memory cells lacking CD40L and CD69 with high CD45RO were sorted. Sequencing used immunoSEQ version 4 in survey mode. The protocol was immunoSEQ multiplex PCR, while the TCRdb copy is restricted to in-frame clones and leaves out a portion. This repertoire shows tens of thousands of clones, under 85% found once; its top ten account for about 3%. Per the germline V gene, CDR1 is MNHEY and CDR2 is SMNVEV (reference sequence). The V gene end was trimmed by 1 base and the J gene end by 6 bases; junction bases not matched to a gene: 11. This CDR3 comprises 16 residues.

The gene calls are TRBV27 and TRBJ1-1, with 7 bases that match TRBD1. The receptor was derived from an adult man with HIV who was CMV-seropositive. This sample comprised CD4+ T cells sorted from PBMCs after roughly 18-hour stimulation, obtained from a patient who received antiretroviral therapy. CDR3 in amino acids: CASSLYGEGAHPEAFF. Here the CDR3 DNA reads TGTGCCAGCAGTTTATACGGTGAGGGGGCGCATCCTGAAGCTTTCTTT.